This T cell receptor beta chain was identified during a study of vaccination and CD4 T cells after COVID-19. Study information: Every culture used as a control got a CEFX pool, an HIV-1 Nef pool, or no peptide.

Noted treatment: approximately 9-day PBMC culture with coronavirus spike peptide pools or control peptides (ViraFEST assay). According to the study, CD4+ T cells from the unexposed donor were gathered ahead of the COVID-19 pandemic (2011-2018). Cultured CD4+ T cells had their DNA profiled by the Oncomine TCR Beta short-read assay. It was cultured CD4+ T cells from which genomic DNA was extracted. A single record per CDR3 protein comes from TCRdb applying MiXCR to the PCR reads. This sample has around 11,000 distinct CDR3 sequences, with more than 25% found just once. This CDR3 region has 15 residues. With 1 base clipped from V and 0 bases from J, the junction kept 0 bases outside the gene matches. Germline CDR1 reads SGHTA; CDR2 reads FQGNSA. Judged by abundance, this clonotype is large. Its matching antigen is unknown.

The receptor's source is a human donor in good health. Input material: CD4+ T cells from blood, cultured in vitro. The V gene is TRBV7-2, the J gene TRBJ1-3; TRBD1 matches at 7 bases. The CDR3, as DNA: TGTGCCAGCAGCTTAGGACAGGGCTCTGGAAACACCATATATTTT. It yields the protein CASSLGQGSGNTIYF.